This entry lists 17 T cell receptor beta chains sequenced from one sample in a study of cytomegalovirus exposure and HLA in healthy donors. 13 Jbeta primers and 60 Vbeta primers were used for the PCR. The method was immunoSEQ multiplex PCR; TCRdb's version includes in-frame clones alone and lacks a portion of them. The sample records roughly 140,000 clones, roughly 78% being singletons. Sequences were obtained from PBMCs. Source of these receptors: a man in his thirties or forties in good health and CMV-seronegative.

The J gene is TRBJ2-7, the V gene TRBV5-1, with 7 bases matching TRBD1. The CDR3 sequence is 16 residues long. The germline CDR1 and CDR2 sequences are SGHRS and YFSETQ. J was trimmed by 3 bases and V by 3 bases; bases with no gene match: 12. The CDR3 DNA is TGCGCCAGCAGCTACGGGACAGCTCCCCCGGTCTACGAGCAGTACTTC. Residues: CASSYGTAPPVYEQYF.

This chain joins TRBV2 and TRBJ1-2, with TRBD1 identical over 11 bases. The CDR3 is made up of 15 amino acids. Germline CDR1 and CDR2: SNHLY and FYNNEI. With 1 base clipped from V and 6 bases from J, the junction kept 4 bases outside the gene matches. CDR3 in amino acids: CASSEEWTGGDGYTF. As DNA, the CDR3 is TGTGCCAGCAGTGAAGAGTGGACAGGGGGCGATGGCTACACCTTC. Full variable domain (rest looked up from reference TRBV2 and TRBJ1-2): EPEVTQTPSHQVTQMGQEVILRCVPISNHLYFYWYRQILGQKVEFLVSFYNNEISEKSEIFDDQFSVERPDGSNFTLKIRSTKLEDSAMYFCASSEEWTGGDGYTFGSGTRLTVV.

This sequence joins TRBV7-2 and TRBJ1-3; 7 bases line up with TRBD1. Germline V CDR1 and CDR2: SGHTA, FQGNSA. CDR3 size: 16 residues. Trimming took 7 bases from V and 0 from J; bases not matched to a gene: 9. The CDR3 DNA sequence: TGTGCCAGCACCCCCGGGACAGCCTTCTCTGGAAACACCATATATTTT. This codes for CASTPGTAFSGNTIYF.

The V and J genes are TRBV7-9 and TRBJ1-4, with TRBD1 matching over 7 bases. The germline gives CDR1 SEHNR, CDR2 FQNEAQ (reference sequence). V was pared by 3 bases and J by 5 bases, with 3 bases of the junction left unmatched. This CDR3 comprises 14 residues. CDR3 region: CASSLTGSNEKLFF. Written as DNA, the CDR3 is TGTGCCAGCAGCTTGACAGGGTCCAATGAAAAACTGTTTTTT.

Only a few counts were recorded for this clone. The DNA for the CDR3 is TGCGCCAGCAGCTTAAGGACAGGACCCACTGAAGCTTTCTTT. Translating it yields CASSLRTGPTEAFF. The chain carries TRBV5-1 and TRBJ1-1; 7 nucleotides agree with TRBD1. With 2 bases clipped from V and 4 bases from J, the junction kept 5 bases outside the gene matches. CDR1 and CDR2 (germline): SGHRS, YFSETQ. The CDR3 length is 14 residues. Full variable domain (missing parts from reference TRBV5-1 and TRBJ1-1): KAGVTQTPRYLIKTRGQQVTLSCSPISGHRSVSWYQQTPGQGLQFLFEYFSETQRNKGNFPGRFSGRQFSNSRSEMNVSTLELGDSALYLCASSLRTGPTEAFFGQGTRLTVV.

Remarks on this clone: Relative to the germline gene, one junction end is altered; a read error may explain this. The chain's CDR3 is CASSLERGVYGQYF. The CDR3 bases are TGTGCCAGCAGCTTAGAGCGGGGGGTCTACGGGCAGTACTTC. V and J are TRBV7-2 and TRBJ2-7; 9 bases agree with TRBD2. The V gene's germline CDR1 is SGHTA and CDR2 FQGNSA. The CDR3 is 14 amino acids.

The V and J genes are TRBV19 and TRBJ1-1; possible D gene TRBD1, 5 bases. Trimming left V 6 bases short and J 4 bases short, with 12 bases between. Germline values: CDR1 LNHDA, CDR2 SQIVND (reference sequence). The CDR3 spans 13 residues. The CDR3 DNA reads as TGTGCCAGTAGCCGTGGGGGGGTCACTGAAGCTTTCTTT. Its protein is CASSRGGVTEAFF. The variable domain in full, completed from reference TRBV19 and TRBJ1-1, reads DGGITQSPKYLFRKEGQNVTLSCEQNLNHDAMYWYRQDPGQGLRLIYYSQIVNDFQKGDIAEGYSVSREKKESFPLTVTSAQKNPTAFYLCASSRGGVTEAFFGQGTRLTVV.

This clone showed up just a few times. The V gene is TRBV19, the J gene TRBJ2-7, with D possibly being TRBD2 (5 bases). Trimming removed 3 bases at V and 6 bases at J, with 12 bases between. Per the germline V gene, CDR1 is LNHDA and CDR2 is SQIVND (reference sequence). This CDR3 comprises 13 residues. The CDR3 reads CASSIRAAAEQYF. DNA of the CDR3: TGTGCCAGTAGTATTAGGGCAGCGGCCGAGCAGTACTTC.

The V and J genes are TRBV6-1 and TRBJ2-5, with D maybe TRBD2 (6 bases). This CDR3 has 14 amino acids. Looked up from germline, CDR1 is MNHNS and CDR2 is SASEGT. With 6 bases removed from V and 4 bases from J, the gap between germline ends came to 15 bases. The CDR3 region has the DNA TGTGCCAGCAGCTCACTAGCTCCAGGAGAGACCCAGTACTTC. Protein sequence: CASSSLAPGETQYF.

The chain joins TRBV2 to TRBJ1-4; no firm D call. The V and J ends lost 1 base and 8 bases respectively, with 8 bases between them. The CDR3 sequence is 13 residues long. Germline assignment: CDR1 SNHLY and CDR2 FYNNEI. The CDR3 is CASSEGGREKLFF. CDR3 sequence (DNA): TGTGCCAGCAGTGAAGGTGGTAGAGAAAAACTGTTTTTT.

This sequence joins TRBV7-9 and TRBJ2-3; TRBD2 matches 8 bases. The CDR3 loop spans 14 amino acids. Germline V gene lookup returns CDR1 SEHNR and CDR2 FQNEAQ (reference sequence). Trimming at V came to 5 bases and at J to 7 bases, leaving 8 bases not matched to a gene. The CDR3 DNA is TGTGCCAGCAGCCTCGGGACTAGTTCAAATACGCAGTATTTT. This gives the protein CASSLGTSSNTQYF.

CDR3 protein: CASSPRGVARGVSEQFF. CDR3 nucleotide sequence: TGTGCCAGCAGCCCTAGGGGAGTGGCCAGGGGGGTCAGTGAGCAGTTCTTC. This chain connects TRBV7-9 to TRBJ2-1; D may be TRBD1 (7 bases). Germline CDR1 reads SEHNR; CDR2 reads FQNEAQ (reference sequence). The CDR3 covers 17 residues. Deletions cut 5 bases from V and 9 bases from J, with 26 bases between.

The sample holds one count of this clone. In nucleotides, the CDR3 is TGTGCCAGCAGTTCCTACAGCAAGATGAGCAATGAGCAGTTCTTC. It yields the protein CASSSYSKMSNEQFF. The rearrangement links TRBV27 to TRBJ2-1; D remains ambiguous. Germline V gene lookup returns CDR1 MNHEY and CDR2 SMNVEV (reference sequence). CDR3 length: 15 amino acids. V was trimmed by 4 bases and J by 6 bases, leaving 16 bases between them.

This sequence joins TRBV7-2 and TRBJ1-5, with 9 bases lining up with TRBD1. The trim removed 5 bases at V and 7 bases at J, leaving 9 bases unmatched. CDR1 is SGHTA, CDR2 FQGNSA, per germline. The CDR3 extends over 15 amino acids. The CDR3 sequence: CASSLRQGDRQPQHF. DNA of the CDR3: TGTGCCAGCAGCCTCCGACAGGGGGACAGGCAGCCCCAGCATTTT.

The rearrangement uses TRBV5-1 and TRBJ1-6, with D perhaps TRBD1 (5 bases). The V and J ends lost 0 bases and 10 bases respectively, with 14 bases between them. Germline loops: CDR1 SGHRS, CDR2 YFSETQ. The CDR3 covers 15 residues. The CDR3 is CASSLAGGDRSPLHF. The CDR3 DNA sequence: TGCGCCAGCAGCTTGGCCGGGGGGGACCGCTCACCCCTCCACTTT.

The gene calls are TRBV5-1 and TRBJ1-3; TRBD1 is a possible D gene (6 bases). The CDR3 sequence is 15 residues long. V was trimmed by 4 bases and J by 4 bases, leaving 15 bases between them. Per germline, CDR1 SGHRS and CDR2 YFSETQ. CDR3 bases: TGCGCCAGCAGCATACAGGGCCAGGCAGGAAACACCATATATTTT. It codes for CASSIQGQAGNTIYF.

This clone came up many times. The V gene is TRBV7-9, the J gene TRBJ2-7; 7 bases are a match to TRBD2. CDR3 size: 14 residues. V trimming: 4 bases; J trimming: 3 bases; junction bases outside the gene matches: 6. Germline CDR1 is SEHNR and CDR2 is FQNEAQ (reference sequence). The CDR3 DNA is TGTGCCAGCAGCTCGGGGGGAGGGGACTACGAGCAGTACTTC. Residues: CASSSGGGDYEQYF. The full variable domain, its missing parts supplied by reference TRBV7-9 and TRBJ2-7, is DTGVSQNPRHKITKRGQNVTFRCDPISEHNRLYWYRQTLGQGPEFLTYFQNEAQLEKSRLLSDRFSAERPKGSFSTLEIQRTEQGDSAMYLCASSSGGGDYEQYFGPGTRLTVT.